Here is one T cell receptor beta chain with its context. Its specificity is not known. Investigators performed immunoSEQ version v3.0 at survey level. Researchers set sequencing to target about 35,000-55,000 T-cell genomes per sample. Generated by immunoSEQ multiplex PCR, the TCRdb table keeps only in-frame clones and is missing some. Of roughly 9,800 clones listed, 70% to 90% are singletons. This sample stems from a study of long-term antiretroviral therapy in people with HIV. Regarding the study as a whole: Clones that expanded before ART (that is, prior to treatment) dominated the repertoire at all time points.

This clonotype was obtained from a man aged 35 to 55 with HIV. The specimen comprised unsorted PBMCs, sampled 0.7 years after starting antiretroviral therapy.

CDR3 nucleotide sequence: TGTGCCTGGAGTACCCAAGGGGGCCCTCAGCCCCAGCATTTT. Protein product: CAWSTQGGPQPQHF. The chain carries TRBV30 and TRBJ1-5, with 7 bases aligning to TRBD1. V lost 2 bases to trimming and J lost 6 bases; unmatched junction nucleotides: 7. The germline CDR1 and CDR2 sequences are GTSNPN and SVGIG (reference sequence). The length of the CDR3 is 14 residues.